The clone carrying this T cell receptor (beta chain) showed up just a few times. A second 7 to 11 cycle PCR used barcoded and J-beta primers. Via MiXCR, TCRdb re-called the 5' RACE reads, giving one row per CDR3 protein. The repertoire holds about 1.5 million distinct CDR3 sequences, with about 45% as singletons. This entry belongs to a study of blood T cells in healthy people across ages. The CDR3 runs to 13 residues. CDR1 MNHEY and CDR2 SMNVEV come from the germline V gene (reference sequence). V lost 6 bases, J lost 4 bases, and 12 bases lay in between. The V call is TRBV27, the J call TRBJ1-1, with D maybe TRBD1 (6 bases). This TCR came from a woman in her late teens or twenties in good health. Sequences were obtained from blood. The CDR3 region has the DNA TGTGCCAGCAGACAGGGTGTAGGCACTGAAGCTTTCTTT. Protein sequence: CASRQGVGTEAFF.